This note documents a single T cell receptor beta chain sequence. This clone's antigen is unknown. Qualities for individual bases were not recorded, and no much larger clone is one base off. These data come from a study of CD8 T cells in ankylosing spondylitis (TCRdb year 2017). Turning to the overall study: The study set out to find disease-linked TCR variants by profiling T cell receptor beta repertoires in ankylosing spondylitis patients and healthy donors. The full study cohort comprised around 23 ankylosing spondylitis patients and approximately 100 healthy donors. Peripheral blood samples were taken, and synovial fluid was additionally collected from ankylosing spondylitis patients.

Based on the germline V gene (reference sequence), the CDR1 and CDR2 sequences are DFQATT and SNEGSKA. Trimming removed 2 bases from V and 2 bases from J, leaving 17 bases between the germline ends. The CDR3 contains 16 residues, cysteine and phenylalanine counted. Only the CDR3 DNA is retained, 48 bases long and in frame from the first base. The investigation overall reported the following: The disease-linked clones were reported to be significantly enriched in matched synovial fluid samples from ankylosing spondylitis patients. Some motif variants were previously reported in synovial fluid and blood of reactive arthritis patients, suggesting common disease-initiation mechanisms. The disease-linked clones had a CD8+ phenotype and were found at relatively low frequencies in peripheral blood. Blood from ankylosing spondylitis patients appeared to be characterized by a TCR beta motif made up of under ten highly homologous amino acid variants.

TCRdb records Illumina HiSeq 2500 as the sequencer. Quantitative 5'-RACE with molecular barcodes was the method used to prepare the TCR beta libraries. On the authors' methods: To identify disease-linked TCR variants, a new computational method was used, one built on a probabilistic model of VDJ rearrangement. TCRdb applied fastp at Q25 and MiXCR to the public reads, then kept only in-frame beta chains. Each entry merges the rows of one CDR3 protein and shows their most common DNA and genes. Clone size and V and J calls follow TCRdb, not the original study. Here the sample has roughly 120,000 distinct CDR3 sequences; approximately 14% occur a single time. Around 3% of the sample rests with the top ten.

The sample was blood, either unsorted or a sorted T cell fraction (not recorded which). The rearranged segments are TRBV20-1 and TRBJ2-3; no D gene is confidently identified. The source of this sequence is a female donor with ankylosing spondylitis or in good health (not recorded which). The nucleotide sequence reads as follows: TGCAGTGCTAGACCTTTTCGAACGGAGCTCACAGATACGCAGTATTTT. Its protein reads: CSARPFRTELTDTQYF.